The rows below give T cell receptor beta chains drawn from one sample of a study of T cell responses to AZD1222 COVID-19 vaccine. Profiled with immunoSEQ multiplex PCR; TCRdb holds only in-frame clones, not every one. The sample lists 100,000 to 120,000 clones, about four fifths seen once, with around 4.6% in the top ten. Sequencing was performed on peripheral blood, taken on day 0 of AZD1222 vaccination. The source is an adult in good health. The CDR3 runs from the conserved cysteine through the conserved F or W. Fields, in order: V gene, clone size, J gene, D gene, CDR3 DNA, CDR3 protein. D genes are given only for firm matches. Some rows mark clone size as missing; the rest say once, few, many or name a class of expanded clone.

TRBV5-1	few	TRBJ1-3	NA	TGCGCCAGCAGCTCGCGCAGAGGTAGTGGAAACACCATATATTTT	CASSSRRGSGNTIYF
TRBV6-4	NA	TRBJ1-6	NA	TGTGCCACCTCGATTGGCTCCTATAATTCACCCCTCCACTTT	CATSIGSYNSPLHF
TRBV5-1	few	TRBJ1-4	TRBD1	TGCGCCAGCAGCCTCCGACAGGGTAGTAGAGAAAAACTGTTTTTT	CASSLRQGSREKLFF
TRBV5-6	NA	TRBJ1-5	NA	TGTGCCAGCAGCTTGGGCAGGGTGAGCAATCAGCCCCAGCATTTT	CASSLGRVSNQPQHF
TRBV7-2	NA	TRBJ2-1	TRBD1	TGTGCCAGCAGCAAGGGGGGGACAGGGGGATTTGAGCAGTTCTTC	CASSKGGTGGFEQFF
TRBV2	NA	TRBJ1-2	NA	TGTGCCAGCAGTGAACAGGGGTCCCCGGTCTATGGCTACACCTTC	CASSEQGSPVYGYTF
TRBV12-3/TRBV12-4	NA	TRBJ1-2	NA	TGTGCCAGCAGTTCGGGCAGGAACTATGGCTACACCTTC	CASSSGRNYGYTF
TRBV2	few	TRBJ2-7	NA	TGTGCCAGCAGGGAGGGGTTAACACGGGAGCAGTACTTC	CASREGLTREQYF
TRBV19	NA	TRBJ1-2	NA	TGTGCCAGTAGTATAGATGGAACAGGGCCCTATGGCTACACCTTC	CASSIDGTGPYGYTF
TRBV7-9	few	TRBJ1-2	NA	TGTGCCAGCAGCTTAGAGGCCTCCTATGGCTACACCTTC	CASSLEASYGYTF
TRBV7-9	NA	TRBJ2-2	NA	TGTGCCAGCAGCTTACATAGGAACGGGGAGCTGTTTTTT	CASSLHRNGELFF
TRBV7-2	few	TRBJ2-7	NA	TGTGCCAGCAGCTTAGATTTCTACGAGCAGTACTTC	CASSLDFYEQYF
TRBV5-1	NA	TRBJ1-4	NA	TGCGCCAGCAGCTCCGGGACAAAAAATGAAAAACTGTTTTTT	CASSSGTKNEKLFF
TRBV7-9	NA	TRBJ1-1	TRBD1	TGTGCCAGCAGCCGCGACAGGGCCACTGAAGCTTTCTTT	CASSRDRATEAFF
TRBV5-1	few	TRBJ1-5	TRBD1	TGCGCCAGCAGCCTCGAGGGGGCTAATCAGCCCCAGCATTTT	CASSLEGANQPQHF
TRBV18	NA	TRBJ2-5	TRBD1	TGTGCCAGCTCATGGGACAGGGTCGAGACCCAGTACTTC	CASSWDRVETQYF
TRBV3-1/TRBV3-2	few	TRBJ1-1	TRBD1	TGTGCCAGTCACAGGACAGGGGGTGAAGCTTTCTTT	CASHRTGGEAFF
TRBV30	NA	TRBJ1-1	TRBD1	TGTGCCTGGAGTCGACAGGGTGGGAACACTGAAGCTTTCTTT	CAWSRQGGNTEAFF
TRBV21-1	NA	TRBJ1-2	NA	TGTGCCGGACGGCTTGGAGGGGACTATGGCTACACCTTC	CAGRLGGDYGYTF
TRBV5-4	NA	TRBJ1-1	NA	TGTGCCAGCAGCGCGACAGCGAACACTGAAGCTTTCTTT	CASSATANTEAFF
TRBV2	NA	TRBJ2-1	TRBD1	TGTGCCAGCAGTCGGCTGGGACAGGGGACCAATGAGCAGTTCTTC	CASSRLGQGTNEQFF
TRBV5-1	NA	TRBJ2-1	TRBD2	TGCGCCAGCAGCTTGGTTCCTAGCGGGAGCGGGGGGTCCAATGAGCAGTTCTTC	CASSLVPSGSGGSNEQFF
TRBV4-3	NA	TRBJ1-4	NA	TGCGCCAGCAGCCAAGATCGTCCGGGACTCCAGACGGGGGCAACTAATGAAAAACTGTTTTTT	CASSQDRPGLQTGATNEKLFF
TRBV4-3	NA	TRBJ2-5	NA	TGCGCCAGCAGCCAAGCCGGGACGGCAGAGACCCAGTACTTC	CASSQAGTAETQYF
TRBV7-2	NA	TRBJ1-2	NA	TGTGCCAGCAGCTTAGTGGGCAAAACTAACTATGGCTACACCTTC	CASSLVGKTNYGYTF
TRBV7-8	NA	TRBJ1-5	NA	TGTGCCAGCAGCTTACGACAGCTCCCGCGTAGCAATCAGCCCCAGCATTTT	CASSLRQLPRSNQPQHF
TRBV3-1/TRBV3-2	NA	TRBJ1-2	NA	TGTGCCAGCAGCCAAGATCTTCGTGGCTACACCTTC	CASSQDLRGYTF
TRBV19	NA	TRBJ2-2	NA	TGTGCCACCAACGGGGGCCTGGACACCGGGGAGCTGTTTTTT	CATNGGLDTGELFF